This TCR beta chain was sequenced for a study of molecular identifiers for immune sequencing clone quantification (dated by TCRdb to between 2017 and 2018). Regarding the complete study: For a replicate experiment, the RNA from either roughly 18,000 or 92,000 naive CD8 T cells was divided into five aliquots, and four of those aliquots went on to sequencing. This methods study benchmarked molecular-identifier clustering-based TCR repertoire sequencing (MIDCIRS) and TCR RNA copy counting, using CD8 T cells to do so.

What the research found in general, with its limitations: Approximately 2.7 recovered TCR RNA copies per cell were obtained by modeling, versus around 9.8 by digital PCR, implying a capture efficiency of about 30%. Without barcode sub-clustering, chimeric consensus sequences inflated TCR diversity; chimeras reached as high as 47%. In CMV-specific effector cells, clones with more than 20 RNA copies contained over 99% of molecules, whereas in naive cells such clones contained under 1% of molecules. Identical TCR molecules sharing a barcode could cause highly expanded clone sizes to be underestimated. Spiked-in Jurkat TCR RNA equal to a single cell's worth was reported to be detectable even within one million naive CD8 T cells. The naive libraries included spiked-in Jurkat TCR RNA (approximately 11 copies' worth), and this RNA is not part of the donor repertoire.

Reading the germline V gene gives CDR1 SGDLS and CDR2 YYNGEE. The CDR3 runs 16 residues from the cysteine to the phenylalanine. Of all the DNA, just the CDR3 is kept, 48 bases in frame from base 1. V is cut by 0 bases and J by 2 bases, and the space between the germline ends is 13 bases. Naive CD8 T cell libraries were made from around 20,000 to 1,000,000 sorted cells using 10%, 30% or 50% of purified RNA. Naive CD8 T cells, defined as CD8+CD4-CCR7+CD45RA+, were FACS-sorted into RLT Plus buffer on a BD FACSAria II. Detection sensitivity was tested by spiking Jurkat RNA equal to about eleven TCR copies' worth into samples containing about 18,000-1,000,000 naive CD8 T cells. Enrichment of CD8 T cells was performed with RosetteSep CD8+ T Cell Enrichment Cocktail and Ficoll-Paque, after which ACK red cell lysis was carried out. This clonotype appeared a few times. Its binding antigen is unknown. The input lacks base qualities; no much larger clone sits a single base away.

Library preparation used PCR. These reads were obtained on an Illumina HiSeq 4000. Bulk TCR libraries were generated as previously described, with the TCR primers listed in Table S5 used. Total RNA was purified with the Qiagen AllPrep DNA/RNA kit. Before any analysis, reads coming from multiple sequencing runs of the same library were combined into one pool. For the original study's pipeline: Reads were retained only if their TCR constant sequence matched exactly, and those retained reads were trimmed to 150 nt and grouped according to their 12-nt molecular barcodes. Reads within each barcode group were sub-clustered using a 15% Levenshtein threshold, and quality-weighted consensus sequences were constructed for each RNA molecule. Non-functional sequences were discarded, and so were lower-count sequences lying one edit away from another sequence. Based on fitting two negative binomial distributions, any barcode sub-cluster with under 20% of the maximum read count was discarded. TCRdb itself trimmed the public reads at Q25 with fastp, ran MiXCR and retained productive beta chains. When rows share a CDR3 protein, they turn into one entry using the most common DNA and genes. TCRdb, not the original authors, processed these V and J calls. This sample has over 600,000 distinct CDR3 sequences in its table, and just under 20% of those were observed once. Approximately 0.9% of the sample rests with the top ten.

This receptor was obtained from a human donor in good health. Some libraries in this study had Jurkat cell RNA spiked in. The sequence is built from TRBV9 and TRBJ2-3; TRBD2 could be the D gene, as 5 bases match. The sample was naive CD8+ T cells from blood, with Jurkat cell RNA spiked in. This sample's cell subset or site label indicates: FACS-sorted CD8+CD4-CCR7+CD45RA+ naive T cells. CDR3 loop: CASSVGVRGNTDTQYF. DNA sequence: TGTGCCAGCAGCGTAGGGGTACGGGGAAACACAGATACGCAGTATTTT.